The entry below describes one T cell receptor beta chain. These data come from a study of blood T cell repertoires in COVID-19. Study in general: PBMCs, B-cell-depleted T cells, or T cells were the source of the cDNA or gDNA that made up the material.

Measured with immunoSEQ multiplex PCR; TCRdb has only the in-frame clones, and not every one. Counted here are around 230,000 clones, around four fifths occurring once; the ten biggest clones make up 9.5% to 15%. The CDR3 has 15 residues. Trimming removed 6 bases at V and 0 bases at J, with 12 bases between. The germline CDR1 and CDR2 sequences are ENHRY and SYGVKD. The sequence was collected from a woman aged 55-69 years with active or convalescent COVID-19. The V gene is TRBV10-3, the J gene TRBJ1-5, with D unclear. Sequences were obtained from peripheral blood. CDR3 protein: CAISTENLSNQPQHF. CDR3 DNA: TGTGCCATCAGCACAGAGAACCTTAGCAATCAGCCCCAGCATTTT.